Following are 10 T cell receptor beta chains from one sample sequenced in a study of cytomegalovirus exposure and HLA in healthy donors. 60 Vbeta and 13 Jbeta primers were used in PCR. Clones were read by immunoSEQ multiplex PCR, and TCRdb kept only the in-frame ones, dropping some. The sample includes some 110,000 clones. The material sequenced was PBMCs. Receptors originate from a young man in good health and CMV-seronegative.

This chain uses TRBV11-3 with TRBJ1-5; D call uncertain. In germline, CDR1 is SGHNT, CDR2 YENEEA. This CDR3 region has 17 residues. Trimming pared 2 bases from V and 3 bases from J, leaving 17 bases between. The CDR3 sequence is CASSLPLAGQANQPQHF. In DNA form, the CDR3 reads TGTGCCAGCAGCTTACCCTTAGCGGGTCAAGCCAATCAGCCCCAGCATTTT.

This chain uses TRBV7-6 with TRBJ2-7; 9 positions agree with TRBD1. Looked up from germline, CDR1 is SGHVS and CDR2 is FNYEAQ. After removal of 5 bases from V and 3 bases from J, the junction contained 8 bases not matched to a gene. The CDR3 has 15 residues. The DNA for the CDR3 is TGTGCCAGCAGCCCGGGACAGGGAATTTTCTACGAGCAGTACTTC. It codes for CASSPGQGIFYEQYF.

V gene TRBV25-1 combines with J gene TRBJ1-2; no reliable D call. This CDR3 is 14 amino acids long. V lost 6 bases, J lost 4 bases, and 15 bases lay in between. Germline lookup yields CDR1 MGHDK and CDR2 SYGVNS. CDR3 sequence: CASRPEGSPYGYTF. The CDR3 bases are TGTGCCAGCAGGCCCGAGGGTAGTCCCTATGGCTACACCTTC.

The chain is built from TRBV7-2 and TRBJ1-2; D not resolved. The ends were cut back, 1 base at V and 4 bases at J, with 4 bases in the middle. Germline CDR1 and CDR2: SGHTA and FQGNSA. The CDR3 sequence is 12 residues long. The CDR3 DNA sequence: TGTGCCAGCAGCTTAGACAGCTATGGCTACACCTTC. Protein sequence: CASSLDSYGYTF.

J is TRBJ2-5 and V is TRBV7-9; possible D gene TRBD1, 6 bases. The CDR3 is 14 residues long. Germline CDR1 SEHNR, CDR2 FQNEAQ (reference sequence). V was trimmed by 1 base and J by 2 bases, leaving 8 bases between them. The CDR3 DNA sequence: TGTGCCAGCAGCTTAGGGACAGTGCAAGAGACCCAGTACTTC. It specifies CASSLGTVQETQYF.

J is TRBJ2-2 and V is TRBV9, with TRBD2 matching 10 bases. The CDR3 contains 17 residues. Looked up from germline, CDR1 is SGDLS and CDR2 is YYNGEE. V lost 4 bases to trimming and J lost 4 bases; unmatched junction nucleotides: 10. CDR3 residues: CASSSSPSGGATGELFF. CDR3 nucleotides: TGTGCCAGCAGCTCGTCCCCAAGCGGGGGGGCCACCGGGGAGCTGTTTTTT.

This rearrangement joins TRBV7-2 to TRBJ2-2, with a possible D match to TRBD1 (5 bases). The CDR3 spans 15 residues. CDR1 is SGHTA and CDR2 is FQGNSA in the germline V gene. V lost 5 bases and J lost 4, with 14 bases in between. The CDR3 is CASSAQGRGTGELFF. In nucleotides, the CDR3 is TGTGCCAGCAGCGCCCAGGGAAGGGGCACCGGGGAGCTGTTTTTT.

V usage is TRBV2 and J usage is TRBJ1-1; possible D gene TRBD1, 5 bases. The germline V gene encodes CDR1 SNHLY and CDR2 FYNNEI. V was shortened by 6 bases and J by 2 bases, with 19 bases between the two germline ends. This CDR3 comprises 16 residues. This chain's CDR3 is CASREGFRAYNTEAFF. For the CDR3, the DNA is TGTGCCAGCAGGGAGGGTTTCAGGGCATATAACACTGAAGCTTTCTTT.

The CDR3: CASSLGGTGTGMYEQYF. DNA of the CDR3: TGCGCCAGCAGCTTGGGGGGAACCGGGACAGGGATGTACGAGCAGTACTTC. The gene calls are TRBV5-1 and TRBJ2-7, with 9 bases matching TRBD1. The junction had 11 bases not matched to a gene; V was cut back by 0 bases and J by 4 bases. Germline V gene lookup returns CDR1 SGHRS and CDR2 YFSETQ. This CDR3 contains 17 residues.

The gene calls are TRBV9 and TRBJ2-3; D is undetermined. The CDR3 totals 13 residues. V was pared by 2 bases and J by 4 bases, with 8 bases between. CDR1 is SGDLS and CDR2 is YYNGEE in the germline V gene. CDR3 in amino acids: CASSVLPADTQYF. CDR3 DNA: TGTGCCAGCAGCGTCCTCCCGGCAGATACGCAGTATTTT.